The present TCR beta chain was sequenced within a study of identical twins. The V gene lost 2 bases and the J gene lost 0 bases, with 11 bases spanning the gap. The CDR3 spans 16 residues. Germline CDR1 MNHEY, CDR2 SVGAGI. Healthy Caucasians, and only they, were the donors. TCRdb reprocessed the 5' RACE reads via MiXCR and lists one record per CDR3 protein. The sample has 1.5 million to 2 million distinct CDR3 sequences; around 33% are singletons. J is TRBJ1-5 and V is TRBV6-5, with a possible D match to TRBD1 (5 bases). The sample taken for sequencing was cord blood. This sequence was found in a newborn girl in good health. CDR3 amino acids: CASSYPAGYSNQPQHF. CDR3 DNA sequence: TGTGCCAGCAGTTACCCGGCAGGGTATAGCAATCAGCCCCAGCATTTT.